The 32 T cell receptor beta chains presented below share a single source sample, sequenced in a study of vaccination and CD4 T cells after COVID-19. MiXCR, applied by TCRdb to the PCR reads, yields one record per CDR3 protein. Among just over 20,000 distinct CDR3 sequences listed, roughly 53% were seen once. The sample was CD4+ T cells from blood, taken before SARS-CoV-2 vaccination. The receptors were sampled from a human donor who had recovered from COVID-19.

The chain carries TRBV27 and TRBJ2-7, with D maybe TRBD2 (6 bases). The CDR3 has 15 amino acids. Germline-derived CDR1 and CDR2 are MNHEY and SMNVEV (reference sequence). V was shortened by 6 bases and J by 0 bases, with 15 bases between the two germline ends. In DNA form, the CDR3 reads TGTGCCAGCAGGGCTAAAGGCGGGGCCTCCTACGAGCAGTACTTC. Translation gives CASRAKGGASYEQYF.

This clonotype was detected only once. The chain has TRBV6-5 and TRBJ1-1; no definite D call. Germline values: CDR1 MNHEY, CDR2 SVGAGI. CDR3 length equals 16 residues. V was trimmed by 2 bases and J by 0 bases, leaving 13 bases between them. CDR3 DNA sequence: TGTGCCAGCAGTTACCCAAAAGGATCCATGAACACTGAAGCTTTCTTT. It specifies CASSYPKGSMNTEAFF.

This clonotype was recorded only once. The chain couples TRBV10-3 to TRBJ2-3; TRBD2 aligns across 12 bases. Germline lookup yields CDR1 ENHRY and CDR2 SYGVKD. The junction had 3 bases not matched to a gene; V was cut back by 6 bases and J by 5 bases. The CDR3 sequence is 14 residues long. CDR3 nucleotides: TGTGCCATCAGCCCGGGACTAGCGGGAGATACGCAGTATTTT. Translating it yields CAISPGLAGDTQYF.

This clonotype was detected only a few times. The genes are TRBV20-1 and TRBJ1-3; no firm D call. The length of the CDR3 is 13 residues. The germline CDR1 and CDR2 sequences are DFQATT and SNEGSKA (reference sequence). Trimming removed 3 bases at V and 4 bases at J, with 10 bases between. The CDR3 protein is CSARDGAGNTIYF. In DNA, the CDR3 is TGCAGTGCTAGGGACGGCGCCGGAAACACCATATATTTT.

The rearrangement joins TRBV5-1 to TRBJ1-1; 9 positions match TRBD1. Looked up from germline, CDR1 is SGHRS and CDR2 is YFSETQ. The CDR3 is made up of 15 amino acids. J gave up 7 bases and V 2 bases, and 9 bases lay outside the gene matches. The CDR3 protein is CASSFSGTGNGEAFF. CDR3 sequence (DNA): TGCGCCAGCAGCTTTTCCGGGACAGGGAATGGTGAAGCTTTCTTT.

CDR3 DNA: TGTGCCAGCTCACCGACCGGGACAGGGTTTGGTAGCAATCAGCCCCAGCATTTT. Residues: CASSPTGTGFGSNQPQHF. The chain uses TRBV18 and TRBJ1-5; the match to TRBD1 covers 9 bases. CDR3 size: 18 residues. Losses at the gene ends were 3 bases for V and 0 bases for J; bases not matched to a gene: 9. Per germline, CDR1 KGHSH and CDR2 LQKENI.

The J gene is TRBJ1-2, the V gene TRBV5-6, with 7 bases aligning to TRBD1. Germline V lookup: CDR1 SGHDT, CDR2 YYEEEE. The CDR3 spans 15 residues. J lost 3 bases, V lost 0 bases, and 5 bases had no gene match. CDR3 residues: CASSLGQGGDYGYTF. The CDR3 nucleotides are TGTGCCAGCAGCTTGGGACAGGGCGGAGACTATGGCTACACCTTC.

The J gene is TRBJ1-3, the V gene TRBV6-5, with TRBD1 matching over 7 bases. In germline, CDR1 is MNHEY, CDR2 SVGAGI. V dropped 4 bases and J dropped 0; count of bases not matched to a gene: 9. There are 17 residues in the CDR3. The CDR3 bases are TGTGCCAGCAGTTCCGAGGGACAGTCACACTCTGGAAACACCATATATTTT. Its protein product is CASSSEGQSHSGNTIYF.

The chain combines TRBV6-2 or TRBV6-3 with TRBJ2-7, with D possibly matching TRBD1 (6 bases). This CDR3 comprises 14 residues. The germline V gene encodes CDR1 MNHEY and CDR2 SVGEGT. Trimming took off 6 bases at V and 5 bases at J, with 17 bases between the two ends. CDR3 bases: TGTGCCAGCAGACCTAGAGGGGGAGCCAACGAGCAGTACTTC. This translates into CASRPRGGANEQYF.

The chain couples TRBV5-4 to TRBJ1-6; TRBD1 matches 8 bases. This CDR3 has 18 amino acids. CDR1 is SGHNT, CDR2 YYREEE, per germline (reference sequence). The J segment lost 9 bases and the V segment lost 0 bases, leaving 14 bases of the junction unmatched. CDR3 loop: CASSLGFNRGRSGSPLHF. CDR3 in DNA: TGTGCCAGCAGCTTGGGATTTAACAGGGGGAGGTCTGGTTCACCCCTCCACTTT.

This chain connects TRBV6-1 to TRBJ1-3, with 7 bases fitting TRBD1. The CDR3 length is 14 residues. CDR1 MNHNS and CDR2 SASEGT come from the germline V gene. Trimming took 6 bases from V and 12 from J; bases not matched to a gene: 14. CDR3 bases: TGTGCCAGCAGCGAAACAGGGGCCCGAGGGGGCATATATTTT. Amino acid sequence: CASSETGARGGIYF.

This rearrangement joins TRBV7-2 to TRBJ2-5; TRBD2 matches at 7 bases. This CDR3 is 17 amino acids long. Germline V gives CDR1 SGHTA, CDR2 FQGNSA. V trimming: 2 bases; J trimming: 2 bases; junction bases outside the gene matches: 11. The CDR3, as DNA: TGTGCCAGCAGCTTATATCTTAGACTAGCCTCTCAAGAGACCCAGTACTTC. This translates into CASSLYLRLASQETQYF.

This clonotype was observed a handful of times. The rearrangement links TRBV20-1 to TRBJ2-3; perhaps D is TRBD1 or TRBD2 (5 bases each). The CDR3 totals 14 residues. Germline CDR1 and CDR2: DFQATT and SNEGSKA (reference sequence). Deletions cut 6 bases from V and 2 bases from J, with 15 bases between. Written as DNA, the CDR3 is TGCAGTGCCGTGGCCCGGGGCCACACAGATACGCAGTATTTT. Its translation is CSAVARGHTDTQYF.

This rearrangement joins TRBV7-8 to TRBJ1-6; no firm D call. Germline-derived CDR1 and CDR2 are SGHVS and FQNEAQ. V was clipped by 0 bases and J by 6 bases, with 12 bases between them. The CDR3 covers 16 residues. CDR3 sequence reads: CASSLAERPINSPLHF. The CDR3, as DNA: TGTGCCAGCAGCTTAGCGGAGAGACCGATTAATTCACCCCTCCACTTT.

The V call is TRBV20-1, the J call TRBJ2-1; 12 bases map to TRBD2. Per germline, CDR1 DFQATT and CDR2 SNEGSKA (reference sequence). The CDR3 consists of 15 residues. V trimming: 4 bases; J trimming: 6 bases; junction bases outside the gene matches: 7. The CDR3 loop is CSATPSGRARNEQFF. As DNA, the CDR3 is TGCAGTGCTACCCCTAGCGGGAGGGCACGCAATGAGCAGTTCTTC.

The chain has TRBV7-2 and TRBJ2-5; perhaps D is TRBD1 or TRBD2 (6 bases each). CDR3 size: 18 residues. Germline V CDR1 and CDR2: SGHTA, FQGNSA. Trimming took 3 bases from V and 1 from J, leaving 21 bases between them. For the CDR3, the DNA is TGTGCCAGCAGCTTTATATGGGGGGCCTCTAGCGTCCAAGAGACCCAGTACTTC. This codes for CASSFIWGASSVQETQYF.

This clonotype has a handful of counts. The chain couples TRBV10-1 to TRBJ2-1, with D unresolved. In germline, CDR1 is WNHNN, CDR2 SYGVQD (reference sequence). The CDR3 covers 17 residues. The V gene lost 0 bases and the J gene lost 0 bases, with 12 bases spanning the gap. This CDR3 is CASSESTGPSSYNEQFF. The CDR3 nucleotides read TGCGCCAGCAGTGAGTCGACGGGCCCGAGCTCCTACAATGAGCAGTTCTTC.

The rearrangement uses TRBV29-1 and TRBJ2-7; D remains ambiguous. Germline V gene data show CDR1 as SQVTM and CDR2 as ANQGSEA. V was pared by 7 bases and J by 2 bases, with 9 bases between. The CDR3 loop spans 11 amino acids. CDR3 in amino acids: CSAIETYEQYF. The CDR3 nucleotides are TGCAGCGCCATTGAAACCTACGAGCAGTACTTC.

The chain employs TRBV7-3 and TRBJ2-3; D gene ambiguous. The germline CDR1 and CDR2 sequences are SGHTA and FQGTGA. Trimming cost V 4 bases and J 0 bases, with 17 bases left between them. The CDR3 runs 17 residues. This CDR3 reads CASSSTFRGPSTDTQYF. CDR3 coding DNA: TGTGCCAGCAGCTCCACCTTCCGCGGTCCTAGCACAGATACGCAGTATTTT.

Concerning this clonotype itself: A read error may produce the germline difference seen at one junction end. The V gene is TRBV7-8, the J gene TRBJ1-5, with TRBD1 as a possible D gene (5 bases). The length of the CDR3 is 15 residues. The germline CDR1 and CDR2 sequences are SGHVS and FQNEAQ. The DNA for the CDR3 is TGTGCCAGCGGCTTAGGGGCAGGGTACAATCAGCCCCAGCATTTT. It specifies CASGLGAGYNQPQHF.

The chain employs TRBV18 and TRBJ2-7; no firm D call. The V gene's germline CDR1 is KGHSH and CDR2 LQKENI. With 0 bases removed from V and 7 bases from J, the gap between germline ends came to 13 bases. The CDR3 is 14 amino acids. The CDR3 sequence is CASSPPSALAEQYF. CDR3 in DNA: TGTGCCAGCTCACCACCGTCGGCTCTCGCAGAGCAGTACTTC. The whole variable domain, remainder taken from reference TRBV18 and TRBJ2-7, is NAGVMQNPRHLVRRRGQEARLRCSPMKGHSHVYWYRQLPEEGLKFMVYLQKENIIDESGMPKERFSAEFPKEGPSILRIQQVVRGDSAAYFCASSPPSALAEQYFGPGTRLTVT.

The rearrangement links TRBV6-1 to TRBJ2-2; TRBD1 aligns across 9 bases. This CDR3 has 16 residues. CDR1 is MNHNS and CDR2 is SASEGT in the germline V gene. V lost 4 bases to trimming and J lost 0 bases; unmatched junction nucleotides: 3. CDR3 protein: CASSGTGDANTGELFF. The CDR3 DNA follows: TGTGCCAGCAGTGGGACAGGGGACGCGAACACCGGGGAGCTGTTTTTT.

This clonotype was counted only a few times. The chain couples TRBV7-2 to TRBJ2-7; 10 nucleotides match TRBD2. This CDR3 has 14 amino acids. Losses at the gene ends were 6 bases for V and 4 bases for J; bases not matched to a gene: 6. Germline CDR1 and CDR2: SGHTA and FQGNSA. This CDR3 is CASSRTSGPYEQYF. CDR3 nucleotide sequence: TGTGCCAGCAGTCGGACTAGCGGACCTTACGAGCAGTACTTC.

The table lists this clonotype with a few counts. This chain uses TRBV20-1 with TRBJ2-1; D might be TRBD2 (7 bases). This CDR3 has 16 amino acids. From germline, CDR1 is DFQATT and CDR2 SNEGSKA (reference sequence). Trimming removed 0 bases at V and 4 bases at J, with 16 bases between. CDR3 bases: TGCAGTGCTAGAGACTGGGGGCGGGAGAAGTACAATGAGCAGTTCTTC. Protein product: CSARDWGREKYNEQFF.

The chain couples TRBV7-8 to TRBJ1-2; no firm D call. CDR1 is SGHVS and CDR2 is FQNEAQ in the germline V gene. This CDR3 is 13 amino acids long. V lost 5 bases and J lost 3, with 10 bases in between. This chain's CDR3 is CASSHGPDYGYTF. The CDR3 DNA follows: TGTGCCAGCAGCCACGGGCCGGACTATGGCTACACCTTC.

This chain connects TRBV7-9 to TRBJ2-7; 8 positions match TRBD1. The V segment lost 5 bases and the J segment 4 bases; nucleotides outside the gene matches: 7. Germline assignment: CDR1 SEHNR and CDR2 FQNEAQ (reference sequence). The CDR3 has 14 residues. The CDR3 bases are TGTGCCAGCAGCCTGCAGGGGGCGTTTTACGAGCAGTACTTC. Amino acid sequence: CASSLQGAFYEQYF.

The chain employs TRBV28 and TRBJ1-5; D may be TRBD1 (6 bases). The germline gives CDR1 MDHEN, CDR2 SYDVKM. The CDR3 sequence is 15 residues long. Trimming took 5 bases from V and 3 from J, leaving 14 bases between them. CDR3 bases: TGTGCCAGCAGTGGAGACAGGCGATACAATCAGCCCCAGCATTTT. Protein sequence: CASSGDRRYNQPQHF.

The J gene is TRBJ2-4, the V gene TRBV6-2 or TRBV6-3; unclear D gene. V lost 2 bases, J lost 0 bases, and 11 bases lay in between. This CDR3 region has 16 residues. Germline CDR1 and CDR2: MNHEY and SVGEGT. In DNA, the CDR3 is TGTGCCAGCAGTTACCCCCCGATTCTAGCCAAAAACATTCAGTACTTC. It encodes CASSYPPILAKNIQYF.

The chain carries TRBV20-1 and TRBJ1-2; 11 nucleotides agree with TRBD1. Trimming at V came to 1 base and at J to 7 bases, leaving 5 bases not matched to a gene. The germline V gene has CDR1 DFQATT and CDR2 SNEGSKA (reference sequence). This CDR3 comprises 14 residues. CDR3 amino acids: CSARVGQGASGYTF. The CDR3 DNA follows: TGCAGTGCTAGAGTAGGACAGGGGGCATCTGGCTACACCTTC.

The chain combines TRBV7-3 with TRBJ2-5; D gene ambiguous. CDR1 and CDR2 from the germline V gene are SGHTA and FQGTGA. The V and J ends lost 5 bases and 2 bases respectively, with 9 bases between them. The length of the CDR3 is 13 residues. CDR3 loop: CASSRSPQETQYF. The CDR3 nucleotides are TGTGCCAGCAGCCGGTCCCCTCAAGAGACCCAGTACTTC. Full variable domain (outside the CDR3, taken from reference TRBV7-3 and TRBJ2-5): GAGVSQTPSNKVTEKGKYVELRCDPISGHTALYWYRQSLGQGPEFLIYFQGTGAADDSGLPNDRFFAVRPEGSVSTLKIQRTERGDSAVYLCASSRSPQETQYFGPGTRLLVL.

The chain has TRBV20-1 and TRBJ1-3; 11 positions agree with TRBD1. This CDR3 has 15 residues. Germline V gene sequence: CDR1 DFQATT, CDR2 SNEGSKA (reference sequence). Unmatched junction bases numbered 9, after V lost 4 bases and J lost 7 bases. DNA for the CDR3: TGCAGTGCTACGGGCCCCCGGGACAGGGGGAACACCATATATTTT. This codes for CSATGPRDRGNTIYF.

The gene calls are TRBV2 and TRBJ2-1, with TRBD2 matching 11 bases. V was pared by 6 bases and J by 1 base, with 5 bases of the junction left unmatched. Germline V gives CDR1 SNHLY, CDR2 FYNNEI. This CDR3 is built from 16 residues. In DNA form, the CDR3 reads TGTGCCAGCAGGCCTAGCGGGAGGCATTCCTACAATGAGCAGTTCTTC. Translated: CASRPSGRHSYNEQFF.